The 9 T cell receptor beta chains in this list originate from one sample, sequenced in a study of T-cell reconstitution after alpha-beta-depleted transplantation in children. Using unique molecular identifiers, the investigators prepared the TCRbeta library. TCRdb independently ran MiXCR on the PCR reads; one entry per CDR3 protein. The sample shows 200,000 to 250,000 distinct CDR3 sequences, around 7.7% of them seen only once. Material: PBMCs, mostly from graft donor cells, obtained 360 days after TCRalphabeta/CD19-depleted stem cell transplant. Receptors originate from a male patient aged 2-10 years who had a stem cell transplant for acute myeloid leukemia, so the T cells may come from the graft donor.

In this sample, this clonotype turned up a few times. This sequence joins TRBV12-5 and TRBJ1-5; D remains unclear. From germline, CDR1 is LGHNT and CDR2 FRNRAP. This CDR3 comprises 14 residues. V was cut by 7 bases and J by 10 bases, with 20 bases left in between. The CDR3 region is CASAVDGLRGPQHF. The CDR3 coding sequence is TGTGCTAGTGCTGTCGACGGACTGAGAGGACCCCAGCATTTT.

At least ten counts were recorded for this clonotype. V usage is TRBV29-1 and J usage is TRBJ2-1; 9 bases align to TRBD1. This CDR3 region has 15 residues. Germline V gene data show CDR1 as SQVTM and CDR2 as ANQGSEA. V lost 0 bases, J lost 7 bases, and 7 bases stayed unmatched. The CDR3 nucleotides read TGCAGCGTTGAAGATGGTGGACAGGGGATAAATGAGCAGTTCTTC. Translated, it gives CSVEDGGQGINEQFF.

The chain uses TRBV25-1 and TRBJ2-7; D ambiguous. There are 11 residues in the CDR3. CDR1 is MGHDK, CDR2 SYGVNS, per germline. Trimming cost V 3 bases and J 4 bases, with 4 bases left between them. CDR3 sequence reads: CASSENYEQYF. As DNA, the CDR3 is TGTGCCAGCAGTGAGAATTACGAGCAGTACTTC.

This clonotype was seen repeatedly, ten times or more. CDR3 coding DNA: TGTGCCAGCAGCAAAAAGAGGGGGAGTAGTCAGCCCCAGCATTTT. Protein: CASSKKRGSSQPQHF. This chain joins TRBV21-1 and TRBJ1-5; the DNA was not compared with TRBD1, the D call given in the table. TRBV21-1 is a documented pseudogene. The CDR3 loop spans 15 amino acids.

In this sample, this clonotype turned up many times. The CDR3 spells CASSYRQSYEQYF. CDR3 DNA sequence: TGTGCCAGCAGTTACAGACAGTCCTACGAGCAGTACTTC. J is TRBJ2-7 and V is TRBV6-2 or TRBV6-3; D is perhaps TRBD1 (5 bases). The CDR3 consists of 13 residues. Per the germline V gene, CDR1 is MNHEY and CDR2 is SVGEGT. With 2 bases removed from V and 1 base from J, the gap between germline ends came to 6 bases.

The chain combines TRBV4-2 with TRBJ2-4; 9 bases fit TRBD2. Looked up from germline, CDR1 is LGHNA and CDR2 is YNFKEQ. The CDR3 is 20 amino acids. The ends lost 2 bases at V and 1 base at J; junction bases unmatched: 15. This CDR3 is CASSQWVSGGPTSAKNIQYF. CDR3 DNA sequence: TGTGCCAGCAGCCAATGGGTTAGCGGGGGTCCCACTTCGGCCAAAAACATTCAGTACTTC.

This clonotype was observed many times. V and J are TRBV7-2 and TRBJ1-1; D uncertain. The germline V gene encodes CDR1 SGHTA and CDR2 FQGNSA. The CDR3 contains 13 residues. Trimming removed 0 bases at V and 10 bases at J, with 12 bases between. The CDR3 nucleotides read TGTGCCAGCAGCTTAGCAGTCTACGCTCGAGCTTTCTTT. Its protein is CASSLAVYARAFF.

The gene calls are TRBV4-1 and TRBJ2-7; D tentatively reads TRBD1 or TRBD2 (6 bases each). CDR3 size: 16 residues. Per germline, CDR1 MGHRA and CDR2 YSYEKL. V was cut by 0 bases and J by 2 bases, with 14 bases left in between. The CDR3 bases are TGCGCCAGCAGCCAAGACGGGGGCGGGATCCCCTACGAGCAGTACTTC. Its protein product is CASSQDGGGIPYEQYF.

J is TRBJ1-1 and V is TRBV12-3 or TRBV12-4, with a tentative D call TRBD1 (6 bases). The CDR3 covers 12 residues. The ends were cut back, 10 bases at V and 5 bases at J, with 14 bases in the middle. CDR3 protein: CAIKQGGTEAFF. The CDR3 DNA reads as TGTGCCATCAAACAGGGAGGGACTGAAGCTTTCTTT.